The entry below gives a single TCR beta chain sequence along with its context. Its antigen is unidentified. This entry belongs to a study of cytomegalovirus exposure and HLA in healthy donors. Study-wide findings and caveats: At a 0.05 false discovery rate, a later analysis found approximately 17,000 TCR beta sequences to be associated with HLA alleles. Listed as cytomegalovirus-associated were over 150 TCR beta chains. A likely sequencing artifact accounted for one observed cluster of highly shared sequence variants.

The PCR ran on 60 Vbeta and 13 Jbeta primers. Only in-frame clones appear in the TCRdb table, and some are missing; sequencing was by immunoSEQ multiplex PCR. Here the sample spans 120,000 or so clones, about 80% being singletons. The source is a man under 40 in good health and CMV-seronegative. Sequenced input: PBMCs.

CDR3 DNA: TGTGCCAGCAGGCCTCGGGGGGTCGAAGAGACCCAGTACTTC. Translated, it gives CASRPRGVEETQYF. The V and J genes are TRBV6-6 and TRBJ2-5, with 7 bases lining up with TRBD2. The germline V gene encodes CDR1 MNHNY and CDR2 SVGAGI (reference sequence). The J segment lost 3 bases and the V segment lost 6 bases, leaving 7 bases of the junction unmatched. The CDR3 is 14 amino acids.